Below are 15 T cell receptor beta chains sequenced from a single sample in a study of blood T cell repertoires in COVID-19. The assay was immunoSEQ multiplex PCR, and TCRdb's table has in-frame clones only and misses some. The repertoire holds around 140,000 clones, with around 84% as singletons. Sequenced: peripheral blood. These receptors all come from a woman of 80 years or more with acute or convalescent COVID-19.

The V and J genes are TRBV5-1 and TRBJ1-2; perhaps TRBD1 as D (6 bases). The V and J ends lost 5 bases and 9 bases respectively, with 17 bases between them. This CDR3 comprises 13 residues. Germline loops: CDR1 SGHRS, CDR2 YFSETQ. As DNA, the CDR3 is TGCGCCAGCAGACAGGACAGTGCTCTAAGCTACACCTTC. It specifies CASRQDSALSYTF.

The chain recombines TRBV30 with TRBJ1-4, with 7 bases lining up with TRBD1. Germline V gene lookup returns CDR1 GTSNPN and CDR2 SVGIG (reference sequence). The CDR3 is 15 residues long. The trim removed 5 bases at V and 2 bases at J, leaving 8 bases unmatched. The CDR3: CAWLRNRGTNEKLFF. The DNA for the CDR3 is TGTGCCTGGCTCCGCAACAGGGGCACTAATGAAAAACTGTTTTTT.

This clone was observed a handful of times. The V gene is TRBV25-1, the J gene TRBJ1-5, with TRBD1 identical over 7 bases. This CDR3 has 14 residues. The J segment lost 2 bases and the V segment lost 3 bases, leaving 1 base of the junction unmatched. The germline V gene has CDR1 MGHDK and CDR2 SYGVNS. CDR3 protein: CASSEDRRNQPQHF. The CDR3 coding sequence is TGTGCCAGCAGTGAGGACAGGCGCAATCAGCCCCAGCATTTT.

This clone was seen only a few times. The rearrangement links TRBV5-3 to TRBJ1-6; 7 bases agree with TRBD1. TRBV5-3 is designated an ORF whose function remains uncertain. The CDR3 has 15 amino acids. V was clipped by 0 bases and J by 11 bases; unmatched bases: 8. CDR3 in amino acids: CARSLEGGEGTPLHF. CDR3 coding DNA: TGTGCCAGAAGCTTGGAAGGGGGCGAAGGGACACCCCTCCACTTT.

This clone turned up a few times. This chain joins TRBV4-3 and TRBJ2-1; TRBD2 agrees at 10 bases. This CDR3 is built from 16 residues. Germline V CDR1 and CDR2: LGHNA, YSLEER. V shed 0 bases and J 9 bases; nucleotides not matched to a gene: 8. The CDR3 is CASSQEAVAGGGEQFF. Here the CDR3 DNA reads TGCGCCAGCAGCCAAGAGGCGGTAGCGGGGGGTGGTGAGCAGTTCTTC.

The CDR3 coding sequence is TGTGCCAGTAGTAAAGGACAGGGGGTCAAAAACATTCAGTACTTC. It yields the protein CASSKGQGVKNIQYF. The chain combines TRBV19 with TRBJ2-4; TRBD1 matches 10 bases. The V and J ends lost 4 bases and 3 bases, in that order; junction bases with no gene match: 3. The CDR3 sequence is 15 residues long. Germline V gives CDR1 LNHDA, CDR2 SQIVND (reference sequence).

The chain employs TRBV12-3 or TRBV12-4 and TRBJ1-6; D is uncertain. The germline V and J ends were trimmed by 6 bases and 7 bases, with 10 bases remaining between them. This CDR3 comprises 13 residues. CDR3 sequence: CASRVGGNSPLHF. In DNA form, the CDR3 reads TGTGCCAGCAGGGTGGGCGGGAATTCACCCCTCCACTTT.

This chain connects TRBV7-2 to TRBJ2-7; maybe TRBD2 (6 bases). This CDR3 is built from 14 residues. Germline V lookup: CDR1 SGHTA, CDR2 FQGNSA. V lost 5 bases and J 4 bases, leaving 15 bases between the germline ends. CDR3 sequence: CASSLDYGSYEQYF. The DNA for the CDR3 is TGTGCCAGCAGCCTGGACTACGGTAGTTACGAGCAGTACTTC.

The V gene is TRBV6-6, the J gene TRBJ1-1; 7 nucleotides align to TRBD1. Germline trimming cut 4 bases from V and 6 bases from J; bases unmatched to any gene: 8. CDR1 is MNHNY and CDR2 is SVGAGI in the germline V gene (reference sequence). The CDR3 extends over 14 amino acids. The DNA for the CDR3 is TGTGCCAGCAGTTCCCTGAGGCAGGGGGCTGAAGCTTTCTTT. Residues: CASSSLRQGAEAFF.

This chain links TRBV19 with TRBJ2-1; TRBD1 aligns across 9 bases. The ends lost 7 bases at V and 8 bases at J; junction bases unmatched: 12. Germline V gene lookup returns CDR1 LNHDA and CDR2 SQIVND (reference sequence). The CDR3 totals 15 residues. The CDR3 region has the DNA TGTGCCAGTAACAATAAGGGGACAGGGCTCCATGAGCAGTTCTTC. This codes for CASNNKGTGLHEQFF. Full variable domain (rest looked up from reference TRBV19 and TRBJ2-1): DGGITQSPKYLFRKEGQNVTLSCEQNLNHDAMYWYRQDPGQGLRLIYYSQIVNDFQKGDIAEGYSVSREKKESFPLTVTSAQKNPTAFYLCASNNKGTGLHEQFFGPGTRLTVL.

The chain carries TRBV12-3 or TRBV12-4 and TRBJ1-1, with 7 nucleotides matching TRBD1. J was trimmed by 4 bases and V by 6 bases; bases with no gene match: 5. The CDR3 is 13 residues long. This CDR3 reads CASRQGTGTEAFF. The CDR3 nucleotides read TGTGCCAGCAGACAGGGGACGGGCACTGAAGCTTTCTTT.

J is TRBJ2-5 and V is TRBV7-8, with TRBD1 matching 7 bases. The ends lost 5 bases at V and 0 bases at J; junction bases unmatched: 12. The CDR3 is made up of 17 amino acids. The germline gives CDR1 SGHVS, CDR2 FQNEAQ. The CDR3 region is CASSVDRDSGYQETQYF. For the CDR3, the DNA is TGTGCCAGCAGCGTAGATAGGGACAGTGGATACCAAGAGACCCAGTACTTC. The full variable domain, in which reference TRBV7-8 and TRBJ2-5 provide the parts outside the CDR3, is GAGVSQSPRYKVAKRGQDVALRCDPISGHVSLFWYQQALGQGPEFLTYFQNEAQLDKSGLPSDRFFAERPEGSVSTLKIQRTQQEDSAVYLCASSVDRDSGYQETQYFGPGTRLLVL.

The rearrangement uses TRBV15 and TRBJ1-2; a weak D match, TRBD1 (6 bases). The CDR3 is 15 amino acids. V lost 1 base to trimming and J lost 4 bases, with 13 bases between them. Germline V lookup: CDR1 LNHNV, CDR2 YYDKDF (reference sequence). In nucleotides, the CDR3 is TGTGCCACCAGCAGAGCCGGGACAACCCTCTATGGCTACACCTTC. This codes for CATSRAGTTLYGYTF.

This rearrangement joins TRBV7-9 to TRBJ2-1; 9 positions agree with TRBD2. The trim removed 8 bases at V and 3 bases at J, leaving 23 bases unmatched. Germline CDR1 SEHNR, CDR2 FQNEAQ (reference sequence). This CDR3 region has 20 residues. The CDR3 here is CASRTVDSGSRDRFYNEQFF. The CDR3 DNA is TGTGCCAGCCGCACAGTAGATAGCGGGAGTAGGGATCGGTTCTACAATGAGCAGTTCTTC. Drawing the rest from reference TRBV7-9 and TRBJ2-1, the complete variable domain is DTGVSQNPRHKITKRGQNVTFRCDPISEHNRLYWYRQTLGQGPEFLTYFQNEAQLEKSRLLSDRFSAERPKGSFSTLEIQRTEQGDSAMYLCASRTVDSGSRDRFYNEQFFGPGTRLTVL.

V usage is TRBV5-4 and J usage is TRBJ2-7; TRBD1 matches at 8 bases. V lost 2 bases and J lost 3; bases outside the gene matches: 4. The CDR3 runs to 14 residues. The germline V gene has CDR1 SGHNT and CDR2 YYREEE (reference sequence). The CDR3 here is CASSFGDRGYEQYF. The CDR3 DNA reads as TGTGCCAGCAGCTTTGGTGACAGGGGCTACGAGCAGTACTTC.